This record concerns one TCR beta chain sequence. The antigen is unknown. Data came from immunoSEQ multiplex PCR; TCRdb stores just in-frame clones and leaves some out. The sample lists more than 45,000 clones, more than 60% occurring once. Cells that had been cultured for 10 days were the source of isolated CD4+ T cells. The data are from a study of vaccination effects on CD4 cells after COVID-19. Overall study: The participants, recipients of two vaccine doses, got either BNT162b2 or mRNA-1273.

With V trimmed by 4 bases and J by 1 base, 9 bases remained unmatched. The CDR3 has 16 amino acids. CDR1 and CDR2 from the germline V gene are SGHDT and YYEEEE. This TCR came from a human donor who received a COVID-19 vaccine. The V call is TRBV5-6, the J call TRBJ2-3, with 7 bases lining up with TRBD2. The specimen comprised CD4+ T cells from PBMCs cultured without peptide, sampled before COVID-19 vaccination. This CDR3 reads CASSPSGAAGTDTQYF. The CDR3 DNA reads TGTGCCAGCAGCCCCAGCGGGGCGGCGGGCACAGATACGCAGTATTTT.